These 28 T cell receptor beta chains were sequenced from one sample in a study of blood T cells in healthy people across ages. PCR was performed a second time for roughly 7 to 12 cycles using a sample-barcoded 5' primer and a J-beta primer mix. In TCRdb, the 5' RACE reads were re-called with MiXCR into one record per CDR3 protein. This table holds 550,000 to 750,000 distinct CDR3 sequences, more than 20% found once. Sequenced input: blood. These receptors all come from a man aged 65 to 79 in good health.

This clonotype was seen only a few times. The CDR3 protein is CASTLNRNKQYF. CDR3 DNA sequence: TGTGCCAGCACCCTAAACAGGAATAAGCAGTACTTC. The chain employs TRBV6-2 or TRBV6-3 and TRBJ2-1; TRBD1 is a possible D gene (5 bases). The DNA end is more similar to TRBJ2-7, so the J call may be wrong. Germline CDR1 MNHEY, CDR2 SVGEGT. CDR3 size: 12 residues.

This clonotype occurred many times. The chain is built from TRBV3-1 and TRBJ2-7; no definite D call. In germline, CDR1 is LGHDT, CDR2 YNNKEL (reference sequence). V was trimmed by 1 base and J by 6 bases, leaving 10 bases between them. This CDR3 has 13 amino acids. This CDR3 is CASSQAPGREQYF. Written as DNA, the CDR3 is TGTGCCAGCAGCCAAGCCCCCGGGCGCGAGCAGTACTTC.

This chain joins TRBV11-2 and TRBJ2-1, with a weak D call TRBD2 (6 bases). Germline CDR1 and CDR2: SGHAT and FQNNGV. V lost 0 bases to trimming and J lost 8 bases, with 14 bases between them. The CDR3 has 15 amino acids. The CDR3 bases are TGTGCCAGCAGCTTAGACGGACTAACGACCGATGAGCAGTTCTTC. Protein: CASSLDGLTTDEQFF.

The chain employs TRBV20-1 and TRBJ2-1; a possible D gene is TRBD1 (6 bases). Per germline, CDR1 DFQATT and CDR2 SNEGSKA (reference sequence). Trimming shortened V by 5 bases and J by 2 bases, and 16 bases separated the two germline ends. The CDR3 runs 15 residues. The CDR3 nucleotides read TGCAGTGCTTCCGGCGGCAGGGGTGCCTACAATGAGCAGTTCTTC. This translates into CSASGGRGAYNEQFF.

In this sample, this clonotype turned up a few times. The genes are TRBV9 and TRBJ2-1; 9 bases are a match to TRBD1. V lost 0 bases to trimming and J lost 4 bases; unmatched junction nucleotides: 5. This CDR3 is 16 amino acids long. From germline, CDR1 is SGDLS and CDR2 YYNGEE. The CDR3 region has the DNA TGTGCCAGCAGCGTAGAGTGGGGGACAGGGTACAATGAGCAGTTCTTC. This codes for CASSVEWGTGYNEQFF.

This clonotype appeared many times. This chain joins TRBV18 and TRBJ2-1; D remains ambiguous. Germline V gene data show CDR1 as KGHSH and CDR2 as LQKENI. Trimming pared 3 bases from V and 0 bases from J, leaving 9 bases between. The CDR3 extends over 15 amino acids. This chain's CDR3 is CASSPRGNSYNEQFF. In nucleotides, the CDR3 is TGTGCCAGCTCACCGCGCGGAAACTCCTACAATGAGCAGTTCTTC.

The table lists this clonotype with a few counts. This chain links TRBV2 with TRBJ2-1, with D possibly being TRBD1 (5 bases). The J call may be incorrect, as the DNA end agrees better with TRBJ2-5. The CDR3 loop spans 14 amino acids. The V gene's germline CDR1 is SNHLY and CDR2 FYNNEI. DNA for the CDR3: TGTGCCAGCAGTGCATACAGGCCTCAAGAGACCCAGTACTTC. It yields the protein CASSAYRPQETQYF.

The rearrangement joins TRBV3-1 to TRBJ1-4; D possibly corresponds to TRBD1 (5 bases). The CDR3 runs 16 residues. The V end was cut by 1 base, the J end by 4 bases, with 13 bases between. The germline V gene has CDR1 LGHDT and CDR2 YNNKEL (reference sequence). The CDR3 spells CASSQATVGFNEKLFF. The CDR3 bases are TGTGCCAGCAGCCAAGCGACAGTGGGTTTTAATGAAAAACTGTTTTTT.

The V call is TRBV6-5, the J call TRBJ2-1, with 10 bases identical to TRBD2. Germline V gene lookup returns CDR1 MNHEY and CDR2 SVGAGI. This CDR3 is built from 15 residues. J gave up 3 bases and V 4 bases, and 3 bases lay outside the gene matches. The CDR3 loop reads CASSLGLANYNEQFF. The CDR3 nucleotides read TGTGCCAGCAGTTTGGGACTAGCGAACTACAATGAGCAGTTCTTC.

This clonotype was picked up a small number of times. The chain joins TRBV2 to TRBJ2-1, with TRBD2 matching 11 bases. Trimming removed 6 bases from V and 5 bases from J; junction bases left unmatched: 6. The CDR3 totals 15 residues. Germline CDR1 and CDR2: SNHLY and FYNNEI. In nucleotides, the CDR3 is TGTGCCAGCAGCAAGGTGGGACTAGCGGACAATGAGCAGTTCTTC. Translating it yields CASSKVGLADNEQFF.

The chain uses TRBV20-1 and TRBJ2-6; D call uncertain. This CDR3 comprises 15 residues. V lost 0 bases and J 0 bases, leaving 6 bases between the germline ends. Looked up from germline, CDR1 is DFQATT and CDR2 is SNEGSKA (reference sequence). The CDR3 DNA sequence: TGCAGTGCTAGAGAAGACGGCTCTGGGGCCAACGTCCTGACTTTC. It yields the protein CSAREDGSGANVLTF.

The chain links TRBV2 to TRBJ1-4; D call uncertain. Germline V gene sequence: CDR1 SNHLY, CDR2 FYNNEI. CDR3 length: 15 amino acids. V dropped 8 bases and J dropped 8 bases, with 21 bases sitting between them. The CDR3 here is CASLLRDASREKLFF. As DNA, the CDR3 is TGTGCCAGCCTCCTAAGGGATGCCTCAAGGGAAAAACTGTTTTTT.

This clonotype was picked up a small number of times. The chain employs TRBV25-1 and TRBJ2-7; D unclear. Germline CDR1 and CDR2: MGHDK and SYGVNS. The CDR3 runs 15 residues. Trimming cost V 3 bases and J 0 bases, with 12 bases left between them. The CDR3, as DNA: TGTGCCAGCAGTGACACGGCATCGAGCTCCTACGAGCAGTACTTC. Amino acids: CASSDTASSSYEQYF.

V usage is TRBV20-1 and J usage is TRBJ1-3; D possibly corresponds to TRBD1 (5 bases). Germline V gives CDR1 DFQATT, CDR2 SNEGSKA (reference sequence). Trimming removed 6 bases from V and 0 bases from J, with 12 bases in between. CDR3 length: 14 amino acids. The CDR3 sequence: CSARDSDSGNTIYF. DNA for the CDR3: TGCAGTGCCCGGGACTCAGACTCTGGAAACACCATATATTTT.

Only one count was recorded for this clonotype. The chain links TRBV10-3 to TRBJ2-2, with 7 bases identical to TRBD2. CDR3 length equals 16 residues. Trimming at V came to 5 bases and at J to 7 bases, leaving 13 bases not matched to a gene. Germline V gives CDR1 ENHRY, CDR2 SYGVKD. In nucleotides, the CDR3 is TGTGCCATCAGTCTCGGACTAGACGGAGAGGGCGGGGAGCTGTTTTTT. Encoded protein: CAISLGLDGEGGELFF.

This clonotype has more than one count but fewer than ten. The chain joins TRBV15 to TRBJ2-4; D is unresolved. The germline CDR1 and CDR2 sequences are LNHNV and YYDKDF (reference sequence). Trimming took 1 base from V and 3 from J, leaving 16 bases between them. The CDR3 contains 17 residues. CDR3 residues: CATSRAESLSVKNIQYF. CDR3 sequence (DNA): TGTGCCACCAGCAGAGCAGAAAGCCTAAGTGTCAAAAACATTCAGTACTTC.

This clonotype appeared a few times. V and J are TRBV28 and TRBJ1-6; D uncertain. V lost 2 bases to trimming and J lost 10 bases, with 15 bases between them. The CDR3 extends over 15 amino acids. Germline assignment: CDR1 MDHEN and CDR2 SYDVKM. The CDR3 sequence: CASSLNVGSGSPLHF. The CDR3, as DNA: TGTGCCAGCAGTTTAAACGTTGGCAGTGGGTCACCCCTCCACTTT.

The chain recombines TRBV10-3 with TRBJ2-7; 10 nucleotides match TRBD1. Germline lookup yields CDR1 ENHRY and CDR2 SYGVKD. Germline trimming cut 2 bases from V and 6 bases from J; bases unmatched to any gene: 13. The CDR3 loop spans 17 amino acids. The CDR3 reads CAISEHNTGTGDGEQYF. Here the CDR3 DNA reads TGTGCCATCAGTGAGCACAATACTGGGACAGGGGACGGCGAGCAGTACTTC.

About this clonotype: Mismatch with germline at one junction end may stem from a read error. The V call is TRBV5-1, the J call TRBJ2-1, with 7 bases lining up with TRBD1. The germline V gene has CDR1 SGHRS and CDR2 YFSETQ. The CDR3 extends over 13 amino acids. The CDR3 nucleotides read TGCGACAGCAGAATTGACAGGGTAAATGAGCAGTTCTTC. Amino acids: CDSRIDRVNEQFF.

There are a few counts of this clonotype. CDR3 sequence (DNA): TGTGCCACTAGCTTAACCAGGGTAATCTCTGGGGCCAACGTCCTGACTTTC. This sequence encodes CATSLTRVISGANVLTF. The J gene is TRBJ2-6, the V gene TRBV7-2; D might be TRBD1 or TRBD2, each matching 5 bases. The CDR3 contains 17 residues. Germline V gene lookup returns CDR1 SGHTA and CDR2 FQGNSA. The germline V and J ends were trimmed by 10 bases and 0 bases, with 19 bases remaining between them.

J is TRBJ1-1 and V is TRBV7-9; D gene uncertain. Per the germline V gene, CDR1 is SEHNR and CDR2 is FQNEAQ (reference sequence). Trimming removed 5 bases from V and 0 bases from J, with 13 bases in between. The CDR3 runs 15 residues. Here the CDR3 DNA reads TGTGCCAGCAGCAAAGCCTATAGCATGAACACTGAAGCTTTCTTT. This codes for CASSKAYSMNTEAFF.

In its sample, this clonotype was seen many times. The chain combines TRBV29-1 with TRBJ2-1, with 11 bases fitting TRBD2. This CDR3 spans 17 amino acids. The ends lost 4 bases at V and 7 bases at J; junction bases unmatched: 15. In germline, CDR1 is SQVTM, CDR2 ANQGSEA. CDR3 residues: CSVGWGSGRAALNEQFF. The CDR3 DNA reads as TGCAGCGTTGGGTGGGGTAGCGGGAGGGCCGCGCTAAATGAGCAGTTCTTC.

This clonotype was seen only a few times. One end of the junction does not line up with germline, which may come from a read error. The rearrangement joins TRBV6-5 to TRBJ1-4; D is possibly TRBD1 (5 bases). The CDR3 covers 15 residues. The germline V gene encodes CDR1 MNHEY and CDR2 SVGAGI. DNA for the CDR3: TGTGCCAGCAGAACCTCCGGGGCGGGAGGGGAAAAACCGTTTTTT. Amino acids: CASRTSGAGGEKPFF.

The chain is built from TRBV29-1 and TRBJ1-1; the D is unclear. The CDR3 runs 13 residues. Germline CDR1 is SQVTM and CDR2 is ANQGSEA. V shed 2 bases and J shed 3 bases, with 10 bases lying between them. This chain's CDR3 is CSVEPLRYTEAFF. Here the CDR3 DNA reads TGCAGCGTTGAACCTCTGAGATACACTGAAGCTTTCTTT.

This clonotype showed up just a few times. This chain uses TRBV24-1 with TRBJ2-2; TRBD1 or TRBD2 may be the D gene (7 bases each). The CDR3 is made up of 13 amino acids. Trimming took 9 bases from V and 5 from J, leaving 12 bases between them. Germline lookup yields CDR1 KGHDR and CDR2 SFDVKD. The CDR3 spells CATRQGGTGELFF. The CDR3 DNA is TGTGCCACCCGACAGGGAGGGACCGGGGAGCTGTTTTTT.

The J gene is TRBJ2-4, the V gene TRBV20-1; no definite D call. Looked up from germline, CDR1 is DFQATT and CDR2 is SNEGSKA (reference sequence). The CDR3 sequence is 13 residues long. Deletions cut 3 bases from V and 2 bases from J, with 8 bases between. The CDR3 DNA reads TGCAGTGCTAGTTACCAGACCAAAAACATTCAGTACTTC. This encodes CSASYQTKNIQYF.

Here the CDR3 DNA reads TGTGCCAGCAGCCCCCTGCAGGGGGCGGGTGGCTACACCTTC. The encoded protein is CASSPLQGAGGYTF. The V gene is TRBV6-1, the J gene TRBJ1-2, with TRBD1 matching over 8 bases. There are 14 residues in the CDR3. The germline gives CDR1 MNHNS, CDR2 SASEGT. V dropped 6 bases and J dropped 7; count of bases not matched to a gene: 10.

This clonotype was seen many times. The chain has TRBV13 and TRBJ2-5; D assignment may be TRBD1 or TRBD2 (5 bases each). The J call could be wrong; TRBJ2-7 is a better fit for the DNA end. The length of the CDR3 is 12 residues. CDR1 and CDR2 from the germline V gene are PRHDT and FYEKMQ (reference sequence). The chain's CDR3 is CASSSWGYEQYF. The CDR3 DNA reads as TGTGCCAGCAGCTCTTGGGGGTACGAGCAGTACTTC.